The 10 T cell receptor beta chains in this list originate from one sample, sequenced in a study of blood T cells in healthy people across ages. It was with a sample-barcoded 5' primer and a J-beta primer mix that a second PCR of about 7 to 12 cycles was run. TCRdb processed the 5' RACE reads anew with MiXCR; each CDR3 protein has one entry. The table includes around 1,000,000 distinct CDR3 sequences, about 25% detected once. These same data were also listed under a study on T cells of mothers and their children.

Sequencing was done on a sample of blood. The receptors shown here come from a girl aged 2 to 10 in good health.

The genes are TRBV20-1 and TRBJ1-1; tentatively, D is TRBD1 (5 bases). CDR1 is DFQATT, CDR2 SNEGSKA, per germline (reference sequence). V gave up 6 bases and J gave up 3 bases, with 11 bases separating them. The CDR3 runs to 12 residues. Here the CDR3 reads CSAARDHTEAFF. The CDR3 nucleotides read TGCAGTGCAGCCCGGGACCACACTGAAGCTTTCTTT.

Comments on this clonotype: Mismatch with germline at one junction end may stem from a read error. This sequence joins TRBV7-9 and TRBJ2-5, with no clear D. Germline V CDR1 and CDR2: SEHNR, FQNEAQ (reference sequence). The CDR3 consists of 13 residues. As DNA, the CDR3 is TGTGCCAGCAGCAACTCTCCGACCGATCCAAAGTTCTTC. Protein product: CASSNSPTDPKFF.

The chain uses TRBV11-2 and TRBJ2-1; D perhaps matches TRBD1 (5 bases). Per the germline V gene, CDR1 is SGHAT and CDR2 is FQNNGV. V dropped 5 bases and J dropped 8 bases, with 16 bases sitting between them. This CDR3 is built from 14 residues. The CDR3 is CASSPQGLGDEQFF. Here the CDR3 DNA reads TGTGCCAGCAGCCCCCAGGGTTTAGGGGATGAGCAGTTCTTC.

This clonotype has at least ten counts. This rearrangement joins TRBV10-3 to TRBJ2-7; D remains unclear. V was pared by 7 bases and J by 1 base, with 11 bases between. CDR1 is ENHRY and CDR2 is SYGVKD in the germline V gene. The CDR3 loop spans 13 amino acids. The CDR3 bases are TGTGCCATCACTCTCGAAGGTTCCTACGAGCAGTACTTC. It translates to CAITLEGSYEQYF.

V usage is TRBV4-1 and J usage is TRBJ2-1, with TRBD2 matching over 8 bases. Germline V gives CDR1 MGHRA, CDR2 YSYEKL. This CDR3 has 15 amino acids. V was clipped by 1 base and J by 5 bases; unmatched bases: 4. This chain's CDR3 is CASSQGLANDNEQFF. CDR3 DNA: TGCGCCAGCAGCCAAGGACTAGCGAATGACAATGAGCAGTTCTTC.

A few counts support this clonotype. This chain links TRBV4-1 with TRBJ1-6; weak D call: TRBD1 (5 bases). Germline-derived CDR1 and CDR2 are MGHRA and YSYEKL. V lost 1 base to trimming and J lost 7 bases, with 11 bases between them. The CDR3 extends over 15 amino acids. The CDR3 DNA follows: TGCGCCAGCAGCCAAGTTGGGGGGTTCAATTCACCCCTCCACTTT. It encodes CASSQVGGFNSPLHF.

This clonotype was seen only a few times. The rearrangement joins TRBV7-9 to TRBJ1-1, with D perhaps TRBD1 (6 bases). The CDR3 contains 15 residues. Germline V CDR1 and CDR2: SEHNR, FQNEAQ (reference sequence). V lost 5 bases and J lost 3, with 16 bases in between. CDR3 coding DNA: TGTGCCAGCAGCACCAACAGGGACACGTACACTGAAGCTTTCTTT. Translated, it gives CASSTNRDTYTEAFF.

The CDR3 reads CSARDEAGREYQETQYF. CDR3 nucleotides: TGCAGTGCTAGAGATGAGGCTGGCAGGGAGTACCAAGAGACCCAGTACTTC. The chain employs TRBV20-1 and TRBJ2-5; D tentatively fits TRBD1 or TRBD2 (5 bases each). Germline CDR1 DFQATT, CDR2 SNEGSKA (reference sequence). Between the trimmed V and J ends, which lost 0 bases and 0 bases, there was a span of 17 bases. The length of the CDR3 is 17 residues.

There are a few counts of this clonotype. The V call is TRBV12-3 or TRBV12-4, the J call TRBJ1-1, with D possibly being TRBD1 (6 bases). The CDR3 has 13 residues. V lost 4 bases to trimming and J lost 12 bases, with 18 bases between them. CDR3 sequence reads: CASSSDNRVGSFF. CDR3 sequence (DNA): TGTGCCAGCAGTTCAGATAACAGGGTAGGATCTTTCTTT.

This clonotype was seen a handful of times. The chain combines TRBV15 with TRBJ2-1; unclear D gene. This CDR3 contains 12 residues. Germline CDR1 and CDR2: LNHNV and YYDKDF (reference sequence). V was shortened by 3 bases and J by 9 bases, with 9 bases between the two germline ends. The CDR3 nucleotides read TGTGCCACCAGCAGCACGTTAGGTGAGCAGTTCTTC. Translation gives CATSSTLGEQFF.